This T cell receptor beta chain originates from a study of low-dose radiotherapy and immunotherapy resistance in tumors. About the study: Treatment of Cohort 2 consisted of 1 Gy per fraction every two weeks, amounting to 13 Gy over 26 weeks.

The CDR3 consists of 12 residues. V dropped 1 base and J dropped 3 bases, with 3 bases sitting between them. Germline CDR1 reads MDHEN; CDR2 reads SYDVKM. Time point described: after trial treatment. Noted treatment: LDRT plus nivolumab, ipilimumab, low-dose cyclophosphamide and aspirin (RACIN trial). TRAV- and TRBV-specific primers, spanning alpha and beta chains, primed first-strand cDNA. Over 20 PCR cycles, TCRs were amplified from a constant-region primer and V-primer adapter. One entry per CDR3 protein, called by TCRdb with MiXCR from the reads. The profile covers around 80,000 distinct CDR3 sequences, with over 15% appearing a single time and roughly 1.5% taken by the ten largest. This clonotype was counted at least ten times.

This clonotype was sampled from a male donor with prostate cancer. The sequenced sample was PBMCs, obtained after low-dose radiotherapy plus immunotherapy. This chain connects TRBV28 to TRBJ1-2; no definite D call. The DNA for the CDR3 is TGTGCCAGCAGTTTATCCTACTATGGCTACACCTTC. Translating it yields CASSLSYYGYTF.